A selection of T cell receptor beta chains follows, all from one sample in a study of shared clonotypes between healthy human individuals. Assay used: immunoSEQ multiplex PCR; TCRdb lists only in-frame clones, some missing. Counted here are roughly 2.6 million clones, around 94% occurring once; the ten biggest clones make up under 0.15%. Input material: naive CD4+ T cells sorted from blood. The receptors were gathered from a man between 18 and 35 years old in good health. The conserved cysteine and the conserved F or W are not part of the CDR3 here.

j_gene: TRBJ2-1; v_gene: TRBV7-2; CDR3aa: ASSTTGTSRYNEQF
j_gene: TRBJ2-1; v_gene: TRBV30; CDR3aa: AWSYSSYNEQF
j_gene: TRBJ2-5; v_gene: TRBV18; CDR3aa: ASSPPRTQETQY
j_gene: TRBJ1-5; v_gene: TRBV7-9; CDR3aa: ASSDRGGNQPQH
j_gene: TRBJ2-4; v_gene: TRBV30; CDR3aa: AWSAGRAGGTAAKNIQY
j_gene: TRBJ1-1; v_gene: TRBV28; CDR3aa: ASSPGQGGTEAF
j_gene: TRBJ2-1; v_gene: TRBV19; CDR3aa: ASRRLAGSDEQF
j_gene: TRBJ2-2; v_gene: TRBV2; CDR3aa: ASSERADYTGELF
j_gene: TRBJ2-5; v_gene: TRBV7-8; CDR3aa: ASSLDRQETQY
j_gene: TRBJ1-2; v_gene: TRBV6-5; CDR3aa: ASTRRGDYGYT
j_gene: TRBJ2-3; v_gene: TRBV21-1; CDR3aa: ASSLLRDRGVTDTQY
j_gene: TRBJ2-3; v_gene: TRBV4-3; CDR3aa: ASSQDWGERFTDTQY
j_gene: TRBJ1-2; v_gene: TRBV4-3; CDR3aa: ASSQEGQGDYGYT
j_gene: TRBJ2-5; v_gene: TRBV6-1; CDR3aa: ASSQDRVETQY
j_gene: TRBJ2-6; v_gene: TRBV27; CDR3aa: ASSSLGSGANVLT
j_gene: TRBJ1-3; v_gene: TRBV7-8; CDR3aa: ASSLSWTQGNTIY
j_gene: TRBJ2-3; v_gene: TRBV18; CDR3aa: ASSRSRLPTDTQY